This T cell receptor (beta chain) was recovered during a study of cytomegalovirus exposure and HLA in healthy donors. In the study overall: About 85 million unique TCRs from HLA-typed donors were held in an early release of data.

Germline CDR1 reads SNHLY; CDR2 reads FYNNEI. With 5 bases clipped from V and 7 bases from J, the junction kept 12 bases outside the gene matches. The CDR3 runs 16 residues. The PCR made use of 60 Vbeta and 13 Jbeta primers. Only in-frame clones appear in the TCRdb table, and some are missing; sequencing was by immunoSEQ multiplex PCR. The sample includes roughly 100,000 clones, 77% of them seen just once. Specimen: PBMCs. This TCR came from a woman aged 35 to 49 in good health and CMV-seropositive. J is TRBJ2-7 and V is TRBV2; TRBD2 matches 12 bases. The CDR3 sequence: CASSLPSGRARGEQYF. CDR3 DNA sequence: TGTGCCAGCAGTCTGCCTAGCGGGAGGGCCCGGGGAGAGCAGTACTTC.